This T cell receptor (beta chain) was recovered during a study of shared clonotypes between healthy human individuals. Findings and limits, study-wide: Roughly 5% of naive CD4 clonotypes were common to a handful of donors.

Germline CDR1 SGDLS, CDR2 YYNGEE. There are 17 residues in the CDR3. Trimming took 3 bases from V and 7 from J, leaving 23 bases between them. Details on this clone: The antigen remains unidentified.

Libraries were prepared by immunoSEQ multiplex PCR; TCRdb keeps only in-frame clonotypes and omits some of them. This sample has around 2,000,000 clones, with approximately 94% found just once. CD45RO-negative CD8 cells positively selected for CCR7 made up the naive population, which excluded terminally differentiated effector memory CD45RA+ cells. Sequenced: naive CD8+ T cells sorted from blood. The chain carries TRBV9 and TRBJ2-1; perhaps TRBD2 as D (6 bases). This receptor was obtained from a man aged 18 to 29 in good health. The CDR3 region has the DNA TGTGCCAGCAGCGAGACGGGGCGGGCGGGACTCGATAATGAGCAGTTCTTC. Its protein is CASSETGRAGLDNEQFF.